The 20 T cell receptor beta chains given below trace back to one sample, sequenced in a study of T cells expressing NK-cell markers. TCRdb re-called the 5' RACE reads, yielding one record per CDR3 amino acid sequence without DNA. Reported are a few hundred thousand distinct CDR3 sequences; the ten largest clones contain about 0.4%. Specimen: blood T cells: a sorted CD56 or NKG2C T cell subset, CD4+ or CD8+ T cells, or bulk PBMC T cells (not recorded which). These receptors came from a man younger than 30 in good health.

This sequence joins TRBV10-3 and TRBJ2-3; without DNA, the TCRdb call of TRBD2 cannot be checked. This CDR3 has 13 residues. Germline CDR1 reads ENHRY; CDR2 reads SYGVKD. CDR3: CATLASATDTQYF.

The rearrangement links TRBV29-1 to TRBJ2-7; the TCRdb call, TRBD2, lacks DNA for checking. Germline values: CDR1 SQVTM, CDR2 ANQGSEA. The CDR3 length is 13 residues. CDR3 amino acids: CSVGGAEGIEQYF.

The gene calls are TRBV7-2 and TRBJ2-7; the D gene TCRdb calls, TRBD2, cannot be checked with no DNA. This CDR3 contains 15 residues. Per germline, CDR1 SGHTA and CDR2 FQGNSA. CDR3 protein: CASSLSFASIYEQYF. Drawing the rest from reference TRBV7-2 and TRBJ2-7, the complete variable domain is GAGVSQSPSNKVTEKGKDVELRCDPISGHTALYWYRQSLGQGLEFLIYFQGNSAPDKSGLPSDRFSAERTGGSVSTLTIQRTQQEDSAVYLCASSLSFASIYEQYFGPGTRLTVT.

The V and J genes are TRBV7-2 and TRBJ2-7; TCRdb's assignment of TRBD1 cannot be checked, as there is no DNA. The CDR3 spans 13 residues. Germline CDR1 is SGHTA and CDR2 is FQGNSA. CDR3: CASSRQGAYEQYF. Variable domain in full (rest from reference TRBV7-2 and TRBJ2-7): GAGVSQSPSNKVTEKGKDVELRCDPISGHTALYWYRQSLGQGLEFLIYFQGNSAPDKSGLPSDRFSAERTGGSVSTLTIQRTQQEDSAVYLCASSRQGAYEQYFGPGTRLTVT.

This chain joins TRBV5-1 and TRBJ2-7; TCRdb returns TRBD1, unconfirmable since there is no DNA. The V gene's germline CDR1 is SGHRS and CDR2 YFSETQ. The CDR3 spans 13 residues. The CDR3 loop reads CASSSGTGNEQYF.

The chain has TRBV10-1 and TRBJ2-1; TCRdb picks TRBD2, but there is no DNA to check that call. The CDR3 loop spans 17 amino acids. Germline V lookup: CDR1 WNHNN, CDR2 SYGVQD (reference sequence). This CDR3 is CASSECWRLAGGCEQFF.

CDR3 in amino acids: CASRTGQGTDTQYF. The chain carries TRBV11-3 and TRBJ2-3; TCRdb returns TRBD1, unconfirmable since there is no DNA. The CDR3 spans 14 residues. Germline values: CDR1 SGHNT, CDR2 YENEEA.

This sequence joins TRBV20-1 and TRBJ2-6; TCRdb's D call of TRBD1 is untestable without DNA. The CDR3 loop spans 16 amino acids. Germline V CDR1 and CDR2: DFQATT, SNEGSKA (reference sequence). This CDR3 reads CSARRQGAAGANVLTF.

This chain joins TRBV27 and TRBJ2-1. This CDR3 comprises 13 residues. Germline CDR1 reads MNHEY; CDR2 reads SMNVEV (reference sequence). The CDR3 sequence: CASSPILESEQFF.

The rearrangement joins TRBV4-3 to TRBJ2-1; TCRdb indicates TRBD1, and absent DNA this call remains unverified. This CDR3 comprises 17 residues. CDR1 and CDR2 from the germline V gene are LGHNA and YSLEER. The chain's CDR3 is CASSQDSGTGGIGEQFF.

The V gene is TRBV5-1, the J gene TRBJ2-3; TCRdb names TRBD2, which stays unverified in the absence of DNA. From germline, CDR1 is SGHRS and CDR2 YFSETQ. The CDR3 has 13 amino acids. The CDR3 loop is CASSAGFTDTQYF.

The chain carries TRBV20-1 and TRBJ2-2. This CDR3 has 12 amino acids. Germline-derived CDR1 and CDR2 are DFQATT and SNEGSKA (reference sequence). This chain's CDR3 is CSWVGNTGELFF.

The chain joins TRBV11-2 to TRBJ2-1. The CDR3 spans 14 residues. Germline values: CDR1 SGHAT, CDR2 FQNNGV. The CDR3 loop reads CASSPQTAYNEQFF.

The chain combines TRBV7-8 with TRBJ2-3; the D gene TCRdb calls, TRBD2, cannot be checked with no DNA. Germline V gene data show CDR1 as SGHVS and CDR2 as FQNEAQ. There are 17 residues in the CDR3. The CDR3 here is CASSLTRLAARTDTQYF. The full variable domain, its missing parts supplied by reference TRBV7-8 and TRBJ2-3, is GAGVSQSPRYKVAKRGQDVALRCDPISGHVSLFWYQQALGQGPEFLTYFQNEAQLDKSGLPSDRFFAERPEGSVSTLKIQRTQQEDSAVYLCASSLTRLAARTDTQYFGPGTRLTVL.

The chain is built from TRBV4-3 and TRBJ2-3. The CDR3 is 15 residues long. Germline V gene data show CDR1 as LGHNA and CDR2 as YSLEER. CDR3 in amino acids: CASSRRLGGTDTQYF.

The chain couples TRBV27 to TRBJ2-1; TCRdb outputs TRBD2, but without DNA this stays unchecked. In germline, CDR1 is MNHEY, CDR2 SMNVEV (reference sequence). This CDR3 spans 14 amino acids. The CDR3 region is CASKGTSGNNEQFF.

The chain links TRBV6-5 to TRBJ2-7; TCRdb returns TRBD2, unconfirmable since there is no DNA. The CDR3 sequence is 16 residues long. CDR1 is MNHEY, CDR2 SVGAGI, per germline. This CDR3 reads CASSYGRTSSSYEQYF.

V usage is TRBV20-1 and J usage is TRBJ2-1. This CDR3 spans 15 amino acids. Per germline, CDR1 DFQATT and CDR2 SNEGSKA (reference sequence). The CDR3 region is CSARAVTAAYNEQFF.

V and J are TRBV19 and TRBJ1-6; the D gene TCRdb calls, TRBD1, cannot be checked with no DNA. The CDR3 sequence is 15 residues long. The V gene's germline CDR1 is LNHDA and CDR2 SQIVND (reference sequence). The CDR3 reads CASSDTGTVVSPLHF.

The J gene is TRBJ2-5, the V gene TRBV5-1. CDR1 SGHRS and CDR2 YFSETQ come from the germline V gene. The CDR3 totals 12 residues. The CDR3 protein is CASSLGQETQYF.